Below, 29 T cell receptor beta chains from the same sample are listed, as sequenced in a study of response to subunit inactivated influenza vaccine. TCRdb reprocessed the RT-PCR reads via MiXCR and lists one record per CDR3 protein. The repertoire holds fewer than 800,000 distinct CDR3 sequences, with roughly 14% as singletons. The sample was PBMCs from blood, taken 11 to 12 days after vaccination. The receptors were sampled from a man in his forties or fifties who received an inactivated influenza vaccine.

This clonotype was seen more than once but under ten times. A read error may produce the germline difference seen at one junction end. The V call is TRBV3-1, the J call TRBJ1-2; 8 nucleotides align to TRBD1. Germline V gives CDR1 LGHDT, CDR2 YNNKEL (reference sequence). There are 14 residues in the CDR3. The CDR3: CASSQVWQGAPSFF. The CDR3, as DNA: TGTGCCAGCAGCCAAGTGTGGCAGGGGGCCCCCTCATTCTTC.

This clonotype was seen only a few times. The chain carries TRBV7-9 and TRBJ2-2; no clear D. Looked up from germline, CDR1 is SEHNR and CDR2 is FQNEAQ (reference sequence). This CDR3 comprises 13 residues. Trimming took off 5 bases at V and 3 bases at J, with 7 bases between the two ends. The CDR3 loop reads CASSRSHTGELFF. DNA of the CDR3: TGTGCCAGCAGCCGGTCCCACACCGGGGAGCTGTTTTTT.

This chain uses TRBV5-1 with TRBJ1-2; 10 bases align to TRBD1. Germline V gene sequence: CDR1 SGHRS, CDR2 YFSETQ. V shed 4 bases, J shed 2 bases, and the junction held 5 bases outside the gene matches. This CDR3 contains 15 residues. CDR3 in DNA: TGCGCCAGCAGCCTCGGGACAGGGGTCAACTATGGCTACACCTTC. Protein sequence: CASSLGTGVNYGYTF.

J is TRBJ2-7 and V is TRBV12-3 or TRBV12-4; D might be TRBD1 (8 bases). V lost 5 bases, J lost 3 bases, and 14 bases lay in between. CDR3 size: 14 residues. CDR3: CASSQQGGHYEQYF. In DNA, the CDR3 is TGTGCCAGCAGTCAACAGGGGGGGCACTACGAGCAGTACTTC.

This clonotype was seen only a few times. This sequence joins TRBV12-3 or TRBV12-4 and TRBJ2-5; 7 bases line up with TRBD1. This CDR3 has 15 amino acids. V gave up 5 bases and J gave up 4 bases; unmatched junction bases: 10. The CDR3 DNA follows: TGTGCCAGCAGTACCACCGTGGCAGGGGGAGAGACCCAGTACTTC. Translating gives CASSTTVAGGETQYF.

The J gene is TRBJ2-5, the V gene TRBV4-3, with D perhaps assigned TRBD1 or TRBD2 (5 bases each). Germline V gives CDR1 LGHNA, CDR2 YSLEER. With 1 base removed from V and 11 bases from J, the gap between germline ends came to 20 bases. The CDR3 extends over 15 amino acids. Here the CDR3 DNA reads TGCGCCAGCAGCCAAGTTATGGGACGGACGTATGCACAGTACTTC. This translates into CASSQVMGRTYAQYF.

This clonotype has a handful of counts. V gene TRBV4-2 combines with J gene TRBJ1-4; D is unclear. CDR3 length equals 16 residues. Germline CDR1 reads LGHNA; CDR2 reads YNFKEQ. The germline V and J ends were trimmed by 0 bases and 0 bases, with 8 bases remaining between them. The CDR3 region is CASSQDRAATNEKLFF. CDR3 in DNA: TGTGCCAGCAGCCAAGATCGGGCAGCAACTAATGAAAAACTGTTTTTT.

This clonotype appeared a few times. The CDR3 protein is CSVVVSRLGETQYF. DNA of the CDR3: TGCAGCGTTGTGGTCTCGCGGCTCGGCGAGACCCAGTACTTC. The gene calls are TRBV29-1 and TRBJ2-5; D call uncertain. Per germline, CDR1 SQVTM and CDR2 ANQGSEA. The CDR3 length is 14 residues. The germline V and J ends were trimmed by 4 bases and 5 bases, with 17 bases remaining between them.

This clonotype was detected ten times or more. V and J are TRBV20-1 and TRBJ1-2; D not certain. This CDR3 comprises 12 residues. Germline V gene data show CDR1 as DFQATT and CDR2 as SNEGSKA (reference sequence). V lost 4 bases and J lost 4, with 10 bases in between. CDR3 region: CSAIRETYGYTF. The CDR3 DNA follows: TGCAGTGCTATTCGGGAGACCTATGGCTACACCTTC.

This clonotype was recorded a few times. V and J are TRBV6-2 or TRBV6-3 and TRBJ2-5; tentative D call: TRBD2 (6 bases). This CDR3 region has 15 residues. The V and J ends lost 2 bases and 4 bases respectively, with 14 bases between them. CDR1 and CDR2 (germline): MNHEY, SVGEGT. CDR3 DNA: TGTGCCAGCAGTTACGTTAGCGGAGTCGGAGAGACCCAGTACTTC. This codes for CASSYVSGVGETQYF.

There are a few counts of this clonotype. This rearrangement joins TRBV28 to TRBJ1-5; D is perhaps TRBD1 (6 bases). Looked up from germline, CDR1 is MDHEN and CDR2 is SYDVKM. V lost 7 bases, J lost 7 bases, and 11 bases lay in between. The CDR3 is 12 amino acids. The CDR3 DNA is TGTGCCAGCAACGTCGGGGGCCAGCCCCAGCATTTT. This encodes CASNVGGQPQHF.

The table lists this clonotype with a few counts. The rearrangement uses TRBV28 and TRBJ1-5; D remains ambiguous. This CDR3 contains 14 residues. CDR1 MDHEN and CDR2 SYDVKM come from the germline V gene. V was clipped by 7 bases and J by 0 bases, with 10 bases between them. CDR3 in DNA: TGTGCCAGCATTCCACGGGTTAGCAATCAGCCCCAGCATTTT. Its translation is CASIPRVSNQPQHF.

This clonotype was picked up a small number of times. The chain carries TRBV6-1 and TRBJ2-7, with D possibly being TRBD2 (6 bases). The CDR3 loop spans 12 amino acids. Germline lookup yields CDR1 MNHNS and CDR2 SASEGT. V was clipped by 7 bases and J by 5 bases, with 12 bases between them. DNA of the CDR3: TGTGCCAGCACTCCGGGACTGAACGAGCAGTACTTC. Residues: CASTPGLNEQYF.

The chain uses TRBV20-1 and TRBJ2-7; 10 nucleotides line up with TRBD2. The CDR3 is 14 residues long. Trimming took 8 bases from V and 0 from J; bases not matched to a gene: 7. The germline V gene encodes CDR1 DFQATT and CDR2 SNEGSKA (reference sequence). The CDR3 here is CSQHGTSDSYEQYF. CDR3 sequence (DNA): TGCAGTCAACACGGGACTAGCGACTCCTACGAGCAGTACTTC.

The chain is built from TRBV7-2 and TRBJ2-4; 8 bases are shared with TRBD1. Germline V lookup: CDR1 SGHTA, CDR2 FQGNSA. J was trimmed by 3 bases and V by 3 bases; bases with no gene match: 7. The CDR3 covers 16 residues. CDR3 DNA: TGTGCCAGCAGCTTTCAGGGGGCAGGTGTCAAAAACATTCAGTACTTC. This encodes CASSFQGAGVKNIQYF.

This clonotype was seen repeatedly, ten times or more. The chain is built from TRBV12-3 or TRBV12-4 and TRBJ1-1; no reliable D call. The CDR3 has 12 amino acids. Trimming removed 8 bases at V and 1 base at J, with 8 bases between. The CDR3 loop is CASDWGNTEAFF. The CDR3 nucleotides read TGTGCCAGCGATTGGGGGAACACTGAAGCTTTCTTT.

This clonotype was seen only a few times. The CDR3 sequence: CASSQQKYEQYF. For the CDR3, the DNA is TGCGCCAGCAGCCAGCAAAAATACGAGCAGTACTTC. This chain links TRBV5-1 with TRBJ2-7, with D uncertain. With 4 bases removed from V and 4 bases from J, the gap between germline ends came to 9 bases. This CDR3 contains 12 residues. Germline assignment: CDR1 SGHRS and CDR2 YFSETQ.

V usage is TRBV12-3 or TRBV12-4 and J usage is TRBJ1-6, with D unresolved. V lost 5 bases and J lost 8, with 16 bases in between. The CDR3 sequence is 15 residues long. DNA of the CDR3: TGTGCCAGCAGTCAAGGACGGGGATGGCATTCACCCCTCCACTTT. Amino acid sequence: CASSQGRGWHSPLHF.

The chain has TRBV3-1 and TRBJ2-3, with a tentative D call TRBD1 (5 bases). The CDR3 consists of 15 residues. V gave up 4 bases and J gave up 2 bases, with 13 bases separating them. Germline V gene lookup returns CDR1 LGHDT and CDR2 YNNKEL (reference sequence). CDR3 bases: TGTGCCAGCAGCCCCTCACAGACAGACACAGATACGCAGTATTTT. It yields the protein CASSPSQTDTDTQYF.

The J gene is TRBJ2-2, the V gene TRBV2; 7 bases map to TRBD1. The CDR3 runs to 15 residues. Germline V gene lookup returns CDR1 SNHLY and CDR2 FYNNEI. J gave up 2 bases and V 3 bases, and 3 bases lay outside the gene matches. The DNA for the CDR3 is TGTGCCAGCAGTGAGGGGACAGATAACACCGGGGAGCTGTTTTTT. Its translation: CASSEGTDNTGELFF.

V and J are TRBV19 and TRBJ2-3; D perhaps matches TRBD2 (5 bases). The ends were cut back, 3 bases at V and 3 bases at J, with 7 bases in the middle. This CDR3 region has 13 residues. Per the germline V gene, CDR1 is LNHDA and CDR2 is SQIVND (reference sequence). The DNA for the CDR3 is TGTGCCAGTAGTATGGGAGTTACAGATACGCAGTATTTT. This sequence encodes CASSMGVTDTQYF. Looking up the rest from reference TRBV19 and TRBJ2-3 gives the full variable domain: DGGITQSPKYLFRKEGQNVTLSCEQNLNHDAMYWYRQDPGQGLRLIYYSQIVNDFQKGDIAEGYSVSREKKESFPLTVTSAQKNPTAFYLCASSMGVTDTQYFGPGTRLTVL.

The J gene is TRBJ1-4, the V gene TRBV7-9; 10 nucleotides align to TRBD1. Germline V gene data show CDR1 as SEHNR and CDR2 as FQNEAQ (reference sequence). V was clipped by 5 bases and J by 8 bases; unmatched bases: 11. The CDR3 loop spans 16 amino acids. The CDR3 region has the DNA TGTGCCAGCAGCCCTGACAGGGGGCGTAACCGCGAAAAACTGTTTTTT. Translating it yields CASSPDRGRNREKLFF.

This clonotype was picked up a small number of times. The genes are TRBV3-1 and TRBJ2-5, with 9 bases matching TRBD1. The CDR3 length is 15 residues. After removal of 7 bases from V and 5 bases from J, the junction contained 11 bases not matched to a gene. Germline assignment: CDR1 LGHDT and CDR2 YNNKEL (reference sequence). The CDR3 protein is CASNAPNTGGETQYF. For the CDR3, the DNA is TGTGCCAGCAACGCTCCTAATACAGGGGGCGAGACCCAGTACTTC.

V gene TRBV5-1 combines with J gene TRBJ1-1; possibly TRBD1 for D (6 bases). CDR3 size: 15 residues. CDR1 is SGHRS and CDR2 is YFSETQ in the germline V gene. Trimming pared 0 bases from V and 1 base from J, leaving 10 bases between. Written as DNA, the CDR3 is TGCGCCAGCAGCTTGGATCGGGGGGCGAACACTGAAGCTTTCTTT. Its translation is CASSLDRGANTEAFF.

The rearrangement uses TRBV12-3 or TRBV12-4 and TRBJ2-5; 7 bases are shared with TRBD2. J was trimmed by 0 bases and V by 8 bases; bases with no gene match: 3. This CDR3 contains 13 residues. The CDR3 reads CASGGGYQETQYF. The CDR3 coding sequence is TGTGCCAGCGGGGGGGGTTACCAAGAGACCCAGTACTTC.

The V gene is TRBV4-1, the J gene TRBJ2-7, with D perhaps TRBD1 (6 bases). V lost 1 base to trimming and J lost 2 bases, with 9 bases between them. CDR1 MGHRA and CDR2 YSYEKL come from the germline V gene. The CDR3 contains 14 residues. The CDR3 spells CASSQVQGTYEQYF. The CDR3 bases are TGCGCCAGCAGCCAAGTTCAGGGGACCTACGAGCAGTACTTC.

V is TRBV13 and J is TRBJ2-2, with D unresolved. CDR1 is PRHDT and CDR2 is FYEKMQ in the germline V gene (reference sequence). CDR3 length equals 14 residues. V was trimmed by 5 bases and J by 4 bases, leaving 11 bases between them. DNA for the CDR3: TGTGCCAGCAGCACCCGAGGTGGCACCGGGGAGCTGTTTTTT. Translating it yields CASSTRGGTGELFF.

Comments on this clonotype: Its ends do not fully match the called genes, so a read error is possible. The chain employs TRBV20-1 and TRBJ2-7; TRBD2 matches at 11 bases. The CDR3 runs 14 residues. Germline values: CDR1 DFQATT, CDR2 SNEGSKA (reference sequence). CDR3 in amino acids: CIASHSGRAYEQYF. The CDR3 nucleotides read TGCATTGCTTCACATAGCGGGAGGGCCTACGAGCAGTACTTC.

The CDR3 sequence: CASSFDHEQYF. The CDR3 DNA is TGCGCCAGCAGCTTTGACCACGAGCAGTACTTC. This rearrangement joins TRBV5-1 to TRBJ2-7; no clear D gene. The CDR3 contains 11 residues. Germline V gene sequence: CDR1 SGHRS, CDR2 YFSETQ. Trimming removed 2 bases at V and 5 bases at J, with 5 bases between.